This T cell receptor beta chain was documented in a study of blood T cell repertoires in COVID-19. Overall study context: From the United States, Italy and Spain came samples of acute and convalescent COVID-19. The cDNA or gDNA used as material had been derived from T cells, B-cell-depleted T cells, or PBMCs.

Under the authors' procedure: Estimation of nucleated cell counts was performed using reference gene primer amplification. Method: immunoSEQ multiplex PCR; TCRdb's copy keeps in-frame clones and lacks some. That table supplies the V and J calls and clone size; D and trimming were determined from the DNA. The sample holds about 200,000 clones, 90% to 95% seen once. Seattle participants joined during active infection and were tracked over time. The CDR3 is 15 amino acids. The V gene's germline CDR1 is LGHDT and CDR2 YNNKEL (reference sequence). Deletions cut 5 bases from V and 3 bases from J, with 13 bases between.

V usage is TRBV3-1 (or the pseudogene TRBV3-2) and J usage is TRBJ1-4, with a tentative D call TRBD1 (6 bases). The sequenced sample consisted of peripheral blood. The sequence derives from a man aged 55 to 69 with COVID-19, enrolled during active disease. CDR3 region: CASSGTGIANEKLFF. CDR3 nucleotide sequence: TGTGCCAGCAGCGGTACAGGGATTGCTAATGAAAAACTGTTTTTT.